This entry lists 13 T cell receptor beta chains sequenced from one sample in a study of metastatic and nonmetastatic thyroid tumors. From the PCR reads, TCRdb re-called clones with MiXCR. The sample shows 84,000 or so clones, approximately 9% of them seen only once. No treatment had been given to any patient before thyroid surgery. The specimen was blood. All receptors come from a female donor with papillary thyroid cancer or a benign thyroid nodule (not recorded which). Some clones in this sample may be carry-over from other donors' samples.

This clone was detected many times. The junction shows a germline mismatch at one end, possibly a read error. The sample contains more than one DNA sequence encoding this CDR3. V usage is TRBV9 and J usage is TRBJ2-2, with D tentatively TRBD2 (6 bases). Germline values: CDR1 SGDLS, CDR2 YYNGEE. The CDR3 has 15 residues. CDR3 in amino acids: CASTPRGTETGELFF. Here the CDR3 DNA reads TGTGCTAGCACCCCAAGAGGGACTGAGACCGGGGAGCTGTTTTTT.

The table lists this clone with many counts. This chain uses TRBV18 with TRBJ1-6; TRBD1 aligns across 9 bases. CDR1 and CDR2 (germline): KGHSH, LQKENI. This CDR3 is built from 14 residues. Trimming cost V 3 bases and J 8 bases; bases outside gene matches: 2. The DNA for the CDR3 is TGTGCCAGCTCACCGGACAGGGGAGATTCACCCCTCCACTTT. It translates to CASSPDRGDSPLHF.

This clone was recorded at least ten times. CDR3 in DNA: TGCGCCAGCAGGCCCGGGGACTTGTACTACGAGCAGTACTTC. It specifies CASRPGDLYYEQYF. This sequence joins TRBV5-1 and TRBJ2-7, with D possibly being TRBD2 (6 bases). Between the trimmed V and J ends, which lost 5 bases and 3 bases, there was a span of 15 bases. This CDR3 is 14 amino acids long. Germline V CDR1 and CDR2: SGHRS, YFSETQ.

This clone was seen at least ten times. V and J are TRBV19 and TRBJ2-7; D unresolved. The CDR3 sequence is 12 residues long. V was clipped by 3 bases and J by 1 base, with 4 bases between them. Germline loops: CDR1 LNHDA, CDR2 SQIVND (reference sequence). The CDR3 nucleotides are TGTGCCAGTAGTATCCCGTCCTACGAGCAGTACTTC. Protein product: CASSIPSYEQYF.

This clone was recorded many times. The rearrangement uses TRBV28 and TRBJ1-6; 9 nucleotides align to TRBD1. From germline, CDR1 is MDHEN and CDR2 SYDVKM. The CDR3 consists of 16 residues. J was trimmed by 7 bases and V by 4 bases; bases with no gene match: 8. The CDR3 is CASSSLDRGFNSPLHF. DNA for the CDR3: TGTGCCAGCAGTTCCCTGGACAGGGGCTTCAATTCACCCCTCCACTTT.

This clone was observed many times. The CDR3 sequence: CASSISGINTEAFF. In DNA, the CDR3 is TGTGCCAGTAGTATCTCAGGGATCAACACTGAAGCTTTCTTT. This rearrangement joins TRBV19 to TRBJ1-1, with D perhaps TRBD1 (5 bases). V was pared by 3 bases and J by 2 bases, with 10 bases between. Germline CDR1 reads LNHDA; CDR2 reads SQIVND (reference sequence). The CDR3 is made up of 14 amino acids.

Only a few counts were recorded for this clone. This chain uses TRBV2 with TRBJ1-1; tentatively, D is TRBD1 (6 bases). The CDR3 sequence is 13 residues long. Germline-derived CDR1 and CDR2 are SNHLY and FYNNEI. The V and J ends lost 8 bases and 3 bases respectively, with 13 bases between them. CDR3 DNA sequence: TGTGCCAGCCTTACAGGGCGGCACACTGAAGCTTTCTTT. Its translation is CASLTGRHTEAFF.

This clone has ten or more counts. The chain has TRBV6-1 and TRBJ2-7; 7 bases line up with TRBD1. The J segment lost 0 bases and the V segment lost 7 bases, leaving 6 bases of the junction unmatched. This CDR3 has 14 residues. CDR1 MNHNS and CDR2 SASEGT come from the germline V gene. This CDR3 reads CASTRDSLSYEQYF. CDR3 bases: TGTGCCAGCACTCGGGACAGCCTCTCCTACGAGCAGTACTTC.

This clone was detected many times. The V gene is TRBV18, the J gene TRBJ2-3; D not certain. The CDR3 sequence is 14 residues long. Germline CDR1 KGHSH, CDR2 LQKENI. The ends were cut back, 0 bases at V and 2 bases at J, with 6 bases in the middle. The CDR3 DNA reads as TGTGCCAGCTCACCACCGTCTTCCACAGATACGCAGTATTTT. As protein: CASSPPSSTDTQYF.

Many counts were recorded for this clone. The chain couples TRBV5-1 to TRBJ2-6; D possibly corresponds to TRBD2 (6 bases). The CDR3 length is 17 residues. The germline gives CDR1 SGHRS, CDR2 YFSETQ. Trimming left V 5 bases short and J 0 bases short, with 15 bases between. DNA of the CDR3: TGCGCCAGCAGGTCCGGGGGAAGTGCCTCTGGGGCCAACGTCCTGACTTTC. Translating it yields CASRSGGSASGANVLTF.

This clone has a count of ten or more. The chain joins TRBV13 to TRBJ2-3, with D possibly being TRBD1 (7 bases). Germline CDR1 PRHDT, CDR2 FYEKMQ (reference sequence). This CDR3 comprises 16 residues. Trimming pared 6 bases from V and 0 bases from J, leaving 16 bases between. The CDR3 DNA is TGTGCCAGCAGTCCGGCGGGACAGACCAGCACAGATACGCAGTATTTT. This gives the protein CASSPAGQTSTDTQYF.

A few counts support this clone. Sequence at one end of the junction differs from germline and may be a read error. The chain combines TRBV6-2 or TRBV6-3 with TRBJ2-6; tentatively, D is TRBD1 (6 bases). The CDR3 length is 15 residues. In germline, CDR1 is MNHEY, CDR2 SVGEGT. CDR3 coding DNA: TGTGCCAGCAGTTTTGTGGACTCTGGGGACAACGTACTGACTTTC. This encodes CASSFVDSGDNVLTF.

In its sample, this clone was seen many times. This chain uses TRBV15 with TRBJ2-5; either TRBD1 or TRBD2 may supply D (5 bases each). The CDR3 covers 14 residues. V was cut by 5 bases and J by 2 bases, with 12 bases left in between. The V gene's germline CDR1 is LNHNV and CDR2 YYDKDF (reference sequence). The CDR3 nucleotides read TGTGCCACCAGCCGGGACGGAACTCAAGAGACCCAGTACTTC. Translating it yields CATSRDGTQETQYF. Full variable domain (outside the CDR3, taken from reference TRBV15 and TRBJ2-5): DAMVIQNPRYQVTQFGKPVTLSCSQTLNHNVMYWYQQKSSQAPKLLFHYYDKDFNNEADTPDNFQSRRPNTSFCFLDIRSPGLGDTAMYLCATSRDGTQETQYFGPGTRLLVL.